The rows below give T cell receptor beta chains drawn from one sample of a study of blood T cell repertoires in COVID-19. Repertoires were generated with immunoSEQ multiplex PCR, while TCRdb's copy carries only in-frame clones and drops some. Among fewer than 65,000 clones listed, about four fifths were seen once. The specimen sequenced was peripheral blood. The receptors stem from a human donor in a cohort sampled during active COVID-19. Both conserved end residues are part of each CDR3. A D gene is named only where the DNA matches it firmly. Clone size is stated in some rows and not others, as once, few, many or a class when expanded.

TRBD1 | . | TRBJ1-3 | TRBV27 | TGTGCCAGCAGTTCCAGATGGGACAGGGCTGGAAACACCATATATTTT | CASSSRWDRAGNTIYF
TRBD2 | few | TRBJ2-7 | TRBV7-3 | TGTGCCAGCAGCTTAAACCCAGCGGGGGCCGCCTACGAGCAGTACTTC | CASSLNPAGAAYEQYF
. | once | TRBJ1-2 | TRBV7-8 | TGTGCCAGCAGCTTAAGCATGTCTAACTATGGCTACACCTTC | CASSLSMSNYGYTF
TRBD2 | few | TRBJ2-7 | TRBV28 | TGTGCCAGCAGCCCCGGGACTAGCGGTTACTTGCGGTACGAGCAGTACTTC | CASSPGTSGYLRYEQYF
TRBD2 | few | TRBJ2-7 | TRBV28 | TGTGCCAGCAGCCGGACTAGCGGGAGGGCCTCCGAGCAGTACTTC | CASSRTSGRASEQYF
TRBD2 | . | TRBJ2-5 | TRBV29-1 | TGCACCGGGACTAGCGATGAGACCCAGTACTTC | CTGTSDETQYF
. | once | TRBJ2-1 | TRBV5-1 | TGCGCCAGCAGCCTGGATCCAAACTACAATGAGCAGTTCTTC | CASSLDPNYNEQFF
. | . | TRBJ1-6 | TRBV2 | TGTGCCAGCAAACTGGACAGATCTCGCGATTCACCCCTCCACTTT | CASKLDRSRDSPLHF
. | . | TRBJ1-4 | TRBV5-5 | TGTGCCAGCAGCTTGTCCGCAACTAATGAAAAACTGTTTTTT | CASSLSATNEKLFF
. | . | TRBJ1-1 | TRBV10-3 | TGTGCCATCAGTGTTGGGGAAGGGGACACTGAAGCTTTCTTT | CAISVGEGDTEAFF
TRBD1 | . | TRBJ1-2 | TRBV5-6 | TGTGCCAGCAGTTTAGACAGGGGGCATGTCGACTATGGCTACACCTTC | CASSLDRGHVDYGYTF
. | . | TRBJ1-6 | TRBV6-5 | TGTGCCAGCAGGTGGGCGGGTAATTCACCCCTCCACTTT | CASRWAGNSPLHF
. | . | TRBJ2-7 | TRBV30 | TGTGCCTGGGGAGGCACTCCCTACGAGCAGTACTTC | CAWGGTPYEQYF
. | . | TRBJ1-2 | TRBV15 | TGTGCCACCAGCAGAGCGATACAGGACCTCTATGGCTACACCTTC | CATSRAIQDLYGYTF
TRBD2 | . | TRBJ2-1 | TRBV4-2 | TGTGCCAGCAGCCAAGAGGACGGACTAGCGGGAGTAGAGCAGTTCTTC | CASSQEDGLAGVEQFF
TRBD1 | once | TRBJ1-2 | TRBV28 | TGTGCCAGCAGGACCTGGGACAGACAGTATGGCTACACCTTC | CASRTWDRQYGYTF
. | . | TRBJ2-7 | TRBV5-1 | TGCGCCAGCAGCACTGGACTCGACTACGAGCAGTACTTC | CASSTGLDYEQYF
. | . | TRBJ1-1 | TRBV5-1 | TGCGCCAGCAGCGGGAACGGGGAGAACACTGAAGCTTTCTTT | CASSGNGENTEAFF
. | . | TRBJ1-1 | TRBV30 | TGTGCCTGGAGTGTACTGAACAGGGTCGGCACTGAAGCTTTCTTT | CAWSVLNRVGTEAFF
TRBD1 | . | TRBJ1-1 | TRBV7-9 | TGTGCCAGCAGTTTCACAGGGGGCTCTGAAGCTTTCTTT | CASSFTGGSEAFF
. | . | TRBJ2-6 | TRBV6-1 | TGTGCCAGCAGTGAAGTCCTACAGGTATCCGGGGCCAACGTCCTGACTTTC | CASSEVLQVSGANVLTF
. | . | TRBJ2-7 | TRBV18 | TGTGCCAGCTCACCAGCTGGGGGCTCTAAGTCCTACGAGCAGTACTTC | CASSPAGGSKSYEQYF
TRBD2 | . | TRBJ2-1 | TRBV19 | TGTGCCAGTAGCAATAGCGGGCGGTCCTACAATGAGCAGTTCTTC | CASSNSGRSYNEQFF
. | . | TRBJ2-6 | TRBV6-5 | TGTGCCAGTAAAGCCAGGCTTTCTGGGGCCAACGTCCTGACTTTC | CASKARLSGANVLTF
. | . | TRBJ2-1 | TRBV2 | TGTGCCAGCAAGGGTTGGCGGGGCACGGAGTTCTTC | CASKGWRGTEFF
TRBD2 | . | TRBJ2-3 | TRBV5-8 | TGTGCCAGCAGCCCGGGACTAGCGGGGACAGATACGCAGTATTTT | CASSPGLAGTDTQYF
. | . | TRBJ2-3 | TRBV5-4 | TGTGCCAGCAGCTTGGCTTGGCGGACTAACACAGATACGCAGTATTTT | CASSLAWRTNTDTQYF
TRBD1 | once | TRBJ2-3 | TRBV4-1 | TGCGCCAGCAGCCTCCCAGGACAGGCTCGGGAAGATACGCAGTATTTT | CASSLPGQAREDTQYF
. | . | TRBJ2-5 | TRBV10-3 | TGTGCCATCAAAATTGCAGGGTACCAAGAGACCCAGTACTTC | CAIKIAGYQETQYF
TRBD1 | . | TRBJ2-2 | TRBV6-4 | TGTGCCAGCAGTGTACAGGGGTCCGGGGAGCTGTTTTTT | CASSVQGSGELFF
. | . | TRBJ1-5 | TRBV7-9 | TGTGCCAGCAGCTTAGACAATAATCAGCCCCAGCATTTT | CASSLDNNQPQHF
TRBD1 | once | TRBJ2-7 | TRBV19 | TGTGCCAGTAGTGCCGGGACAGCCAACTCCTACGAGCAGTACTTC | CASSAGTANSYEQYF
TRBD2 | . | TRBJ2-3 | TRBV29-1 | TGCAGCGTTGAGGGAGGACTAGCGGGCACAGATACGCAGTATTTT | CSVEGGLAGTDTQYF
. | . | TRBJ1-2 | TRBV4-3 | TGCGCCAGCAGCCAACTCCAGCGAGACTATGGCTACACCTTC | CASSQLQRDYGYTF
TRBD1 | . | TRBJ1-1 | TRBV5-1 | TGCGCCAGCACGGGACAGGGAGACACTGAAGCTTTCTTT | CASTGQGDTEAFF
TRBD2 | . | TRBJ2-7 | TRBV6-6 | TGTGCCAGCAGTTACTCGGATAGCGGGCCTAACGAGCAGTACTTC | CASSYSDSGPNEQYF
. | few | TRBJ1-5 | TRBV3-1/TRBV3-2 | TGTGCCAGCAGCCAAACAGGGAATCAGCCCCAGCATTTT | CASSQTGNQPQHF
. | few | TRBJ1-2 | TRBV7-2 | TGTGCCAGCAGCCAACAGGGTTACTATGGCTACACCTTC | CASSQQGYYGYTF
. | . | TRBJ2-1 | TRBV9 | TGTGCCAGCAGCGCGGCCGACAGGGAGATAGCGGGAGAGCAGTTCTTC | CASSAADREIAGEQFF
TRBD1 | few | TRBJ1-2 | TRBV7-9 | TGTGCCAGCAGCATTGGGACAGGGGCTGGCTACACCTTC | CASSIGTGAGYTF
. | . | TRBJ2-7 | TRBV30 | TGTGCCTGGAGTGTCTTCGGGACAAGCTCCTACGAGCAGTACTTC | CAWSVFGTSSYEQYF
. | . | TRBJ2-7 | TRBV5-1 | TGCGCCAGCCCCGCTAGGCAAACCAACTACGAGCAGTACTTC | CASPARQTNYEQYF
TRBD1 | . | TRBJ1-2 | TRBV11-3 | TGTGCCAGCAGCTTAGGGATGACAGGGGGCCGGGGCTACACCTTC | CASSLGMTGGRGYTF
. | . | TRBJ1-1 | TRBV6-2/TRBV6-3 | TGTGCCAGCAGTTACTGGGGGCCCCGAGACACTGAAGCTTTCTTT | CASSYWGPRDTEAFF
. | . | TRBJ2-3 | TRBV12-5 | TGTGCTAGTGGTTTGGTCCGCCAGGGCCCGCAGTATTTT | CASGLVRQGPQYF
TRBD1 | . | TRBJ1-1 | TRBV27 | TGTGCCAGCAGTTTATCGTATAGGGGGCAGGACACAAACACTGAAGCTTTCTTT | CASSLSYRGQDTNTEAFF
TRBD2 | . | TRBJ2-1 | TRBV7-8 | TGTGCCAGACCACAACTAGCGGGCGCTAGCTCCTACAATGAGCAGTTCTTC | CARPQLAGASSYNEQFF
. | many | TRBJ2-7 | TRBV10-3 | TGTGCCATCAGTGACGTCGAGGGAGCCTACGAGCAGTACTTC | CAISDVEGAYEQYF
. | . | TRBJ2-7 | TRBV12-5 | TGTGCTAGTCGACGGGGCGAGCAGTACTTC | CASRRGEQYF
TRBD1 | . | TRBJ2-7 | TRBV18 | TGTGCCAGCTCACTAGGGACAGCCAACGAGCAGTACTTC | CASSLGTANEQYF
TRBD1 | once | TRBJ1-5 | TRBV6-5 | TGTGCCAGCAGTCTCCAGGGGGATCAGCCCCAGCATTTT | CASSLQGDQPQHF
TRBD2 | . | TRBJ2-1 | TRBV14 | TGTGCCAGCAGCCAAGGCCTAGGCGGGAGGGCCCCCCATGAGCAGTTCTTC | CASSQGLGGRAPHEQFF
TRBD1 | . | TRBJ1-5 | TRBV6-6 | TGTGCCAGCAGCCTGGGAACAGGGGGCAATCAGCCCCAGCATTTT | CASSLGTGGNQPQHF
TRBD1 | once | TRBJ2-3 | TRBV5-1 | TGCGCCAGCAGAGAGGGGGCCGGCACTTTTGATACGCAGTATTTT | CASREGAGTFDTQYF